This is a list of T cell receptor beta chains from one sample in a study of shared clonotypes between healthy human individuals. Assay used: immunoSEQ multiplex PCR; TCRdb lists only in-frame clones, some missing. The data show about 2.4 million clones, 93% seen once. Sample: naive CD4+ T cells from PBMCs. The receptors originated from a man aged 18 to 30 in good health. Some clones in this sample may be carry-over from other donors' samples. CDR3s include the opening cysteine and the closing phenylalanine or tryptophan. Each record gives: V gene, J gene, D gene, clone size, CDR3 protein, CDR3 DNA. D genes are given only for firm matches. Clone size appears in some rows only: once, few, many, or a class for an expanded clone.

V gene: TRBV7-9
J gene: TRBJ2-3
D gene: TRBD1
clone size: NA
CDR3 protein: CATRPLDRATDTQYF
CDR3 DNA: TGTGCCACCCGCCCACTGGACAGGGCCACAGATACGCAGTATTTT

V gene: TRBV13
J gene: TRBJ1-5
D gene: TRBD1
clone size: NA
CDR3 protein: CASSLGRIQGKSNQPQHF
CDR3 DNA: TGTGCCAGCAGCTTAGGACGAATACAGGGGAAAAGCAATCAGCCCCAGCATTTT

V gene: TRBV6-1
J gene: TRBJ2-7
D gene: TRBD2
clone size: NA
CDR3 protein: CASSEGGRAYEQYF
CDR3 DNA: TGTGCCAGCAGTGAGGGGGGGAGGGCCTACGAGCAGTACTTC

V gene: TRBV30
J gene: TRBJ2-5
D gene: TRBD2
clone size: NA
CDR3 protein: CAWSQKGRLAGETQYF
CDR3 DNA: TGTGCCTGGAGCCAAAAGGGGAGACTAGCGGGAGAGACCCAGTACTTC

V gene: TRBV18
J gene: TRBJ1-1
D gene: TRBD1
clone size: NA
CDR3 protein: CASSPKGQGANTEAFF
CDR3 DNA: TGTGCCAGCTCACCAAAAGGACAGGGTGCGAACACTGAAGCTTTCTTT

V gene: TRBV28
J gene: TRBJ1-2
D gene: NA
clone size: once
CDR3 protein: CASSLWGGAGGYTF
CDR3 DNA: TGTGCCAGCAGTTTGTGGGGGGGGGCTGGTGGCTACACCTTC

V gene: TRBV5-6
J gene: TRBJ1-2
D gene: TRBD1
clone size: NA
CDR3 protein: CASSLSLQGPYGYTF
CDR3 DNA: TGTGCCAGCAGCTTAAGCCTACAGGGGCCCTATGGCTACACCTTC

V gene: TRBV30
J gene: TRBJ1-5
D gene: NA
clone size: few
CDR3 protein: CAWSGGNGQPQHF
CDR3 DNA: TGTGCCTGGAGTGGTGGGAATGGGCAGCCCCAGCATTTT

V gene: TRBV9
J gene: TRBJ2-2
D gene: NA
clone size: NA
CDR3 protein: CASSPQGRDTGELFF
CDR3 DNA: TGTGCCAGCAGCCCACAGGGTAGGGACACCGGGGAGCTGTTTTTT

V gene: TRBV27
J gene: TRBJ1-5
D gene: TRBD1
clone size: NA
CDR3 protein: CASSPGQTHQPQHF
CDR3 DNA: TGTGCCAGCAGTCCGGGACAGACCCATCAGCCCCAGCATTTT

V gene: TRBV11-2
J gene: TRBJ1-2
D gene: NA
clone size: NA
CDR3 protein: CASSLVAAWQGGKHGYTF
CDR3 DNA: TGTGCCAGCAGCTTAGTAGCCGCTTGGCAGGGAGGTAAACATGGCTACACCTTC

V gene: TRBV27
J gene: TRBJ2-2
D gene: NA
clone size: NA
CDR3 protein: CASSFLNTGELFF
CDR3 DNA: TGTGCCAGCAGTTTCTTAAACACCGGGGAGCTGTTTTTT

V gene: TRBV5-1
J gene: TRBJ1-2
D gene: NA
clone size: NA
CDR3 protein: CASSLNTDYGYTF
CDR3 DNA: TGCGCCAGCAGCTTGAATACCGACTATGGCTACACCTTC

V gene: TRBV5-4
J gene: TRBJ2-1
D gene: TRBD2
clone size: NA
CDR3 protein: CASSRVAGGDNEQFF
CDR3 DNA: TGTGCCAGCAGCAGGGTCGCGGGAGGAGACAATGAGCAGTTCTTC

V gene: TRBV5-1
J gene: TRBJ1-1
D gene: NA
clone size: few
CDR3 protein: CASSLEGNTEAFF
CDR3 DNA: TGCGCCAGCAGCTTAGAGGGGAACACTGAAGCTTTCTTT

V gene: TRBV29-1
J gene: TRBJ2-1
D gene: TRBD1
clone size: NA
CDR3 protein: CSVVGQGAGSSYNEQFF
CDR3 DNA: TGCAGCGTTGTGGGACAGGGGGCAGGCAGCTCCTACAATGAGCAGTTCTTC

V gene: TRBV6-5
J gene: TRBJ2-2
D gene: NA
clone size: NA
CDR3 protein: CASSAGTSGTGELFF
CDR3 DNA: TGTGCCAGCAGTGCGGGGACATCGGGCACCGGGGAGCTGTTTTTT

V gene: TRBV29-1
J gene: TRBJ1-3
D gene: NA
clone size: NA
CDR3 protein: CSAGSGNTIYF
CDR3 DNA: TGCAGCGCGGGATCAGGAAACACCATATATTTT

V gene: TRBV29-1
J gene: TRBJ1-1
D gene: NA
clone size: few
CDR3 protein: CSVNWGAFF
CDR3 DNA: TGCAGCGTTAACTGGGGGGCTTTCTTT

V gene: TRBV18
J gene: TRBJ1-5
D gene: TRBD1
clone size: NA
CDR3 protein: CASSRRTGDGQPQHF
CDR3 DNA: TGTGCCAGCTCACGAAGGACAGGGGACGGTCAGCCCCAGCATTTT

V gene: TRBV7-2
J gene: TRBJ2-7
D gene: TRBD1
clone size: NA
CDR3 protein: CASRRDGTGGGPPYEQYF
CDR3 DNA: TGTGCCAGCAGACGAGATGGGACAGGGGGCGGCCCCCCCTACGAGCAGTACTTC

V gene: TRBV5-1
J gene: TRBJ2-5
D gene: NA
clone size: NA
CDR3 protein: CASSLAGTLQETQYF
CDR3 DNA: TGCGCCAGCAGCTTGGCCGGCACTCTCCAAGAGACCCAGTACTTC

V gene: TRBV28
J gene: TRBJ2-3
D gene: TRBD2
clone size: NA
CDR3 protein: CASSLWASGRTDTQYF
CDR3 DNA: TGTGCCAGCAGTTTATGGGCTAGCGGGAGGACAGATACGCAGTATTTT

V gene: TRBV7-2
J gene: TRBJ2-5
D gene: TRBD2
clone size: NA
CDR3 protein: CASSLARGEGTQYF
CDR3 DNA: TGTGCCAGCAGCTTAGCTCGGGGGGAGGGGACCCAGTACTTC

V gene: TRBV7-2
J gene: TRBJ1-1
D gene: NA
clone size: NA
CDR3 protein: CASSSSPTGGTEAFF
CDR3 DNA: TGTGCCAGCAGCTCGAGCCCAACCGGTGGCACTGAAGCTTTCTTT

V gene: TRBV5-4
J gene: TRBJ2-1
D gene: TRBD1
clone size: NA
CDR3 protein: CAGATGGAYNEQFF
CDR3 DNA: TGTGCCGGGGCGACAGGGGGCGCCTACAATGAGCAGTTCTTC

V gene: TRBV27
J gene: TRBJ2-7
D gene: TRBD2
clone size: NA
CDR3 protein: CASSPRTSGRIYEQYF
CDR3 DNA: TGTGCCAGCAGTCCGAGGACTAGCGGGAGGATCTACGAGCAGTACTTC

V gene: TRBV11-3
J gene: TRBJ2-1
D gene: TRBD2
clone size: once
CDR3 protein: CASSLASGRMNEQFF
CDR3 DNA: TGTGCCAGCAGCTTGGCTAGCGGGAGGATGAATGAGCAGTTCTTC

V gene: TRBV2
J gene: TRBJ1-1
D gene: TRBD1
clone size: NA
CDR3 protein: CASIPLSDRGAEAFF
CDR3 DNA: TGTGCCAGCATTCCCCTCTCGGACAGGGGGGCGGAAGCTTTCTTT

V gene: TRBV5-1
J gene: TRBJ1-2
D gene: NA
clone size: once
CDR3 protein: CASSLDAGGYGYTF
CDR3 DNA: TGCGCCAGCAGCTTGGACGCCGGGGGCTATGGCTACACCTTC

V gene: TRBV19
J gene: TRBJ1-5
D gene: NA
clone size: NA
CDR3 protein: CASSLGIDQPQHF
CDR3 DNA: TGTGCCAGTAGTTTGGGGATTGATCAGCCCCAGCATTTT

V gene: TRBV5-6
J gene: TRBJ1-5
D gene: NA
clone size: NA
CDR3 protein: CASSLWGRGQPQHF
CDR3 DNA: TGTGCCAGCAGCTTGTGGGGGCGAGGTCAGCCCCAGCATTTT

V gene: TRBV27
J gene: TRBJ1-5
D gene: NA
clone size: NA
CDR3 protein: CASSRVRNQPQHF
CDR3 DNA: TGTGCCAGTTCCCGGGTTAGGAATCAGCCCCAGCATTTT

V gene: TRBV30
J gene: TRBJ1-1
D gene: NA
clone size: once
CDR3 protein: CAWTSHTEAFF
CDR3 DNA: TGTGCCTGGACCTCCCACACTGAAGCTTTCTTT

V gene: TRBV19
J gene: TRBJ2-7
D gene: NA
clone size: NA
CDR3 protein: CASSNPTGFLVEQYF
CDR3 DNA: TGTGCCAGCTCCAATCCGACAGGATTTCTTGTCGAGCAGTACTTC

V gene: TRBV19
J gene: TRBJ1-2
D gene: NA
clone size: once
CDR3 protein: CASSIADGGDGYTF
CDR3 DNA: TGTGCCAGTAGTATAGCGGACGGGGGCGATGGCTACACCTTC

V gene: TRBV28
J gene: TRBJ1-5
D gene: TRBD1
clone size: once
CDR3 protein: CASSFSETGDRVGPQHF
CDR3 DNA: TGTGCCAGCAGTTTTTCGGAGACAGGGGATAGGGTCGGGCCCCAGCATTTT

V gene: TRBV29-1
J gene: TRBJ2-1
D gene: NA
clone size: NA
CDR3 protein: CSVLKSSYNEQFF
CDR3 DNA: TGCAGCGTCCTTAAAAGCTCCTACAATGAGCAGTTCTTC

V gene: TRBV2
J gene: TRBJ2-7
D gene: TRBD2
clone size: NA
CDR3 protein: CASSVGGIYEQYF
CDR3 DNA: TGTGCCAGCAGTGTGGGGGGGATCTACGAGCAGTACTTC

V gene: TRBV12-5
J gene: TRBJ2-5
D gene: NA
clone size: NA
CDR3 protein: CASCRWGAETQYF
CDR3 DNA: TGTGCTAGTTGCCGGTGGGGCGCGGAGACCCAGTACTTC

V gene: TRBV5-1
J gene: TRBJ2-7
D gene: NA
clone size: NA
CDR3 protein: CASSLTTGNYEQYF
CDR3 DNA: TGCGCCAGCAGCCTAACGACAGGAAACTACGAGCAGTACTTC

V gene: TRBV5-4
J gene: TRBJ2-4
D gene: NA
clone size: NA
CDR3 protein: CASSSDTGSVFGNIQYF
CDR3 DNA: TGTGCCAGCAGCTCCGACACCGGCTCGGTGTTTGGAAACATTCAGTACTTC

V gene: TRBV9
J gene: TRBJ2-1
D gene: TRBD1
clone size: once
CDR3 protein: CASSAGQGAREQFF
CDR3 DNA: TGTGCCAGCAGCGCGGGACAGGGGGCCAGGGAGCAGTTCTTC

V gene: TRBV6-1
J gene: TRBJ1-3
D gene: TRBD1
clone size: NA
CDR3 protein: CASNSRGQSGNTIYF
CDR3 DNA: TGTGCCAGCAACTCCAGGGGGCAAAGTGGAAACACCATATATTTT

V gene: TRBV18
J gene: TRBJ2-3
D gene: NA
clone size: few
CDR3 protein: CASSPRGTDTQYF
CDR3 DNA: TGTGCCAGCTCACCTCGGGGCACAGATACGCAGTATTTT

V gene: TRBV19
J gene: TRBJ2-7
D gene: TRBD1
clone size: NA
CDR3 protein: CASSTGQGAGEQYF
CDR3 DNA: TGTGCCAGTAGTACGGGACAGGGGGCGGGGGAGCAGTACTTC

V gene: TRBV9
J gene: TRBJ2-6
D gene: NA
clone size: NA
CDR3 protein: CASSVSPLLSGANVLTF
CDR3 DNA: TGTGCCAGCAGCGTATCCCCCCTATTATCTGGGGCCAACGTCCTGACTTTC

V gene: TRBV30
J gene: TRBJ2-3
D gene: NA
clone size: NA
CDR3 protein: CAWSVGAGVGDTQYF
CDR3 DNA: TGTGCCTGGAGTGTGGGGGCGGGAGTTGGAGATACGCAGTATTTT

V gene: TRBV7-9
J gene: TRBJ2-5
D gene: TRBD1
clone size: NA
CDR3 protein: CASTPGQNKGYF
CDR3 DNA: TGTGCCAGCACCCCGGGACAGAATAAGGGGTACTTC